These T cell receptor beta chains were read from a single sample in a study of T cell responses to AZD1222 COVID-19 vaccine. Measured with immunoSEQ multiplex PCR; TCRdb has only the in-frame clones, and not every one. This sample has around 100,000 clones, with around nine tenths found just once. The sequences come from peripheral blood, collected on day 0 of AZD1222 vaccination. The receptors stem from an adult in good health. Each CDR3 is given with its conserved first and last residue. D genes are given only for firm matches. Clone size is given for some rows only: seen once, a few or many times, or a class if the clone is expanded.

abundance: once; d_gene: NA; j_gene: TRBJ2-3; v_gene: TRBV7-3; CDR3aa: CASSPVGQADTQYF; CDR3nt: TGTGCCAGCAGCCCAGTCGGCCAAGCAGATACGCAGTATTTT
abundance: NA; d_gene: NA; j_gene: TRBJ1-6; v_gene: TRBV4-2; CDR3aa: CASSQGSGLNSPLHF; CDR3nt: TGTGCCAGCAGCCAAGGATCGGGGCTTAATTCACCCCTCCACTTT
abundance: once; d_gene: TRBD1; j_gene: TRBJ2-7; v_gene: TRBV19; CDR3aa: CASSIGAGGNYEQYF; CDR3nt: TGTGCCAGTAGTATAGGCGCAGGGGGCAACTACGAGCAGTACTTC
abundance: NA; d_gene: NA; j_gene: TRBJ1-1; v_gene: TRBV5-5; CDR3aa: CASSQNTEAFF; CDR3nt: TGTGCCAGCAGCCAGAACACTGAAGCTTTCTTT
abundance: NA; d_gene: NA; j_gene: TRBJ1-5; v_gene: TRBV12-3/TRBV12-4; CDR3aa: CASNSRPGQPQHF; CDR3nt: TGTGCCAGCAATTCACGTCCGGGGCAGCCCCAGCATTTT
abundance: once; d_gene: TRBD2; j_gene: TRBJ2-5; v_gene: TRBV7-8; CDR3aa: CASSLLAGGPQETQYF; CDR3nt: TGTGCCAGCAGCCTCCTAGCGGGGGGGCCTCAAGAGACCCAGTACTTC
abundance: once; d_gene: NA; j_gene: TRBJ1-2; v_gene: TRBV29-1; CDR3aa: CSVQQVNYGYTF; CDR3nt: TGCAGCGTTCAACAGGTGAACTATGGCTACACCTTC
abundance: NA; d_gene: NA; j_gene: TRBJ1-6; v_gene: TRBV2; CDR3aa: CASRGGTANNSPLHF; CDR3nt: TGTGCCAGCCGAGGGGGAACAGCCAATAATTCACCCCTCCACTTT
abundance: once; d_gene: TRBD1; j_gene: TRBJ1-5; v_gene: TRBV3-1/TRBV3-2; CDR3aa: CASSQGDRGGNQPQHF; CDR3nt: TGTGCCAGCAGCCAAGGGGACAGGGGCGGCAATCAGCCCCAGCATTTT
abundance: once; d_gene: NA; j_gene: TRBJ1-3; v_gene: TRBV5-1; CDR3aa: CASSFGLSGNTIYF; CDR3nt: TGCGCCAGCAGCTTTGGGCTCTCTGGAAACACCATATATTTT
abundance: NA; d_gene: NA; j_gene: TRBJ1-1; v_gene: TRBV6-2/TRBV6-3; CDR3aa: CASSFQTGRNTEAFF; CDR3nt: TGTGCCAGCAGTTTCCAAACTGGTAGGAACACTGAAGCTTTCTTT
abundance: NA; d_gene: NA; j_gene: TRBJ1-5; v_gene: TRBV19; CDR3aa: CASSIDPGRGVNQPQHF; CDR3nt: TGTGCCAGTAGTATAGATCCTGGGAGGGGCGTCAATCAGCCCCAGCATTTT
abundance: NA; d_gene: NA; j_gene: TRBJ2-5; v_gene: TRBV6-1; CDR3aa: CASSELRGGPQETQYF; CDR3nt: TGTGCCAGCAGTGAACTTAGGGGGGGCCCTCAAGAGACCCAGTACTTC
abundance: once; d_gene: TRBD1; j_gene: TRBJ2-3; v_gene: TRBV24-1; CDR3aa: CATSAWDSLGDTQYF; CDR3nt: TGTGCCACCAGTGCCTGGGACAGCCTCGGAGATACGCAGTATTTT
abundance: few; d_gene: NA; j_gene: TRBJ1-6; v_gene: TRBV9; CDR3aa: CASSVAWGNNSPLHF; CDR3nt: TGTGCCAGCAGCGTAGCTTGGGGTAATAATTCACCCCTCCACTTT
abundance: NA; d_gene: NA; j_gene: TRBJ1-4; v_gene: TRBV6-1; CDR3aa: CASSESYVKLFF; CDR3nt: TGTGCCAGCAGTGAATCGTACGTAAAACTGTTTTTT
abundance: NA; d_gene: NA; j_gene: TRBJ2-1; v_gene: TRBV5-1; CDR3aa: CASSFRDEQFF; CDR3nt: TGTGCCAGCAGCTTCCGGGATGAGCAGTTCTTC
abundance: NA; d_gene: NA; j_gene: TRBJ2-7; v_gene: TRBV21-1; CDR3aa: CASSTEEQGGEQYF; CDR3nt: TGTGCCAGCAGCACCGAGGAACAGGGTGGCGAGCAGTACTTC
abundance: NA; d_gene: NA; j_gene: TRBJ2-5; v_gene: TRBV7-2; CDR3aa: CASSLALGVQETQYF; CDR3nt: TGTGCCAGCAGCTTAGCCCTGGGAGTACAAGAGACCCAGTACTTC
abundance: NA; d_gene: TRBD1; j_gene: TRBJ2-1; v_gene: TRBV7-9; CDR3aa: CASSLSEQGYNEQFF; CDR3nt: TGTGCCAGCAGCTTAAGTGAACAGGGGTACAATGAGCAGTTCTTC
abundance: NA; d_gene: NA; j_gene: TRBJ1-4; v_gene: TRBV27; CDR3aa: CASSLSPPGEKLFF; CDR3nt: TGTGCCAGCAGTTTATCGCCCCCTGGTGAAAAACTGTTTTTT
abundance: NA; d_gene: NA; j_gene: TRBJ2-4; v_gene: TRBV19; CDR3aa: CASEGKNIQYF; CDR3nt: TGTGCCAGCGAAGGCAAAAACATTCAGTACTTC
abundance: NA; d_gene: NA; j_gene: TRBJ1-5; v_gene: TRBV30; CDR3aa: CACTGRGQPQHF; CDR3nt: TGTGCCTGTACAGGGAGGGGGCAGCCCCAGCATTTT
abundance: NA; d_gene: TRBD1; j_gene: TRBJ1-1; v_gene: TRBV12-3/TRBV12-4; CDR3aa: CATGTGNTEAFF; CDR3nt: TGTGCCACTGGGACAGGGAACACTGAAGCTTTCTTT
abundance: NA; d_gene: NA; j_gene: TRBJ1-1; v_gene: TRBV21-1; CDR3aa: CASSKRTAGQMNTEAFF; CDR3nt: TGTGCCAGCAGCAAACGGACCGCTGGACAGATGAACACTGAAGCTTTCTTT
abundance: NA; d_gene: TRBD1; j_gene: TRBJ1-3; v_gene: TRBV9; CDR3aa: CASSVTGGPSGNTIYF; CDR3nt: TGTGCCAGCAGCGTAACAGGGGGTCCGTCTGGAAACACCATATATTTT
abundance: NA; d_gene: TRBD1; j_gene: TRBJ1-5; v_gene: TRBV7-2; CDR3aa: CASSFLWTGTNQPQHF; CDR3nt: TGTGCCAGCAGCTTCCTTTGGACAGGGACGAATCAGCCCCAGCATTTT
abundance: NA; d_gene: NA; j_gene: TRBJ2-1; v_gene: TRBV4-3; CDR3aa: CASSQDKQQFF; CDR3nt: TGCGCCAGCAGCCAAGATAAACAGCAGTTCTTC
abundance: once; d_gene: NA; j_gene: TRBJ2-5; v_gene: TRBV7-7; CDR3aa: CASSLGQFQETQYF; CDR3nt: TGTGCTAGCAGCTTAGGCCAGTTTCAAGAGACCCAGTACTTC
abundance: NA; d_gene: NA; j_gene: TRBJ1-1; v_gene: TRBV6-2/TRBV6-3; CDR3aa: CASSYTGRGTEAFF; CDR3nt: TGTGCCAGCAGTTATACAGGGCGGGGCACTGAAGCTTTCTTT
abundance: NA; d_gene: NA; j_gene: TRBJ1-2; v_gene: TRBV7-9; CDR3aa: CASRQIGQKNYGYTF; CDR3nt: TGTGCCAGCAGACAAATCGGACAGAAGAACTATGGCTACACCTTC
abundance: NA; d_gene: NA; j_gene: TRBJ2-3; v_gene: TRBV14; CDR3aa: CASSSIGAGRSDTQYF; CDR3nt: TGTGCCAGCAGTTCTATAGGGGCAGGGAGGTCAGATACGCAGTATTTT
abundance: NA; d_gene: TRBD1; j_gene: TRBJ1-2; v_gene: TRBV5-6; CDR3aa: CASSPSGTGYSAYGYTF; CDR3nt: TGTGCCAGCAGCCCCTCCGGGACAGGGTACAGTGCCTATGGCTACACCTTC
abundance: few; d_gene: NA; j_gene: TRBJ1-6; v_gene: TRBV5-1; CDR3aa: CASSLGPQGVYSPLHF; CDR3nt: TGTGCCAGCAGCTTGGGGCCCCAGGGTGTGTATTCACCCCTCCACTTT
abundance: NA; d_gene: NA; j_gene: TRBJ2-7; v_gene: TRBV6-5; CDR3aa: CASSYPQGSGFSEQYF; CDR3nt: TGTGCCAGCAGTTACCCGCAGGGGTCCGGGTTCTCCGAGCAGTACTTC
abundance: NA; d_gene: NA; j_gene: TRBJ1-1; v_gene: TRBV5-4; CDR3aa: CASSMGENTEAFF; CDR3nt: TGTGCCAGTAGTATGGGCGAGAACACTGAAGCTTTCTTT
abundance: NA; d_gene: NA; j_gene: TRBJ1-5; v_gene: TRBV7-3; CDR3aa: CASTPCGPPSNQPQHF; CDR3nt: TGTGCCAGCACCCCCTGCGGCCCACCAAGCAATCAGCCCCAGCATTTT
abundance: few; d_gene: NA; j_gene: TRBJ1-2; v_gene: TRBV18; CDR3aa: CASSRSTDSYGYTF; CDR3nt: TGTGCCAGCTCGAGGAGCACCGACTCATATGGCTACACCTTC
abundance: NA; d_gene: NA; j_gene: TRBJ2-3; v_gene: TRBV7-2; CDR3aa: CASSPQPDLTDTQYF; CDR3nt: TGTGCCAGCAGCCCCCAGCCGGACCTCACAGATACGCAGTATTTT
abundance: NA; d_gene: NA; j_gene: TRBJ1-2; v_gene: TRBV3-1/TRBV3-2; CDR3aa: CASSRTNYGYTF; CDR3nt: TGTGCCAGCAGCCGAACGAACTATGGCTACACCTTC
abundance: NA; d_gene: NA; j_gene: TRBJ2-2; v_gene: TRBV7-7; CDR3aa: CASSLTSSTGELFF; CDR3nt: TGTGCTAGCAGCTTAACTAGCAGCACCGGGGAGCTGTTTTTT
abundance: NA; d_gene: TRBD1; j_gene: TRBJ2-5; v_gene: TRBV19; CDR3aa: CASGQGAETQYF; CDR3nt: TGTGCCAGCGGACAGGGGGCGGAGACCCAGTACTTC
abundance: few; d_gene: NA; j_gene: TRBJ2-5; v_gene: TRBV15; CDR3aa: CATSVGWRTQYF; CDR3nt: TGTGCCACCAGCGTCGGGTGGAGGACCCAGTACTTC
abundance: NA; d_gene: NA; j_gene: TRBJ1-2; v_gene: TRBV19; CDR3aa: CASTRSGGLRLNYGYTF; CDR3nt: TGTGCCAGTACCCGAAGCGGGGGCCTACGGCTTAACTATGGCTACACCTTC
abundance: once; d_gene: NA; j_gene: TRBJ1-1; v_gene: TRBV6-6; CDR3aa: CASSHGFGTEAFF; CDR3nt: TGTGCCAGCAGTCATGGGTTTGGCACTGAAGCTTTCTTT
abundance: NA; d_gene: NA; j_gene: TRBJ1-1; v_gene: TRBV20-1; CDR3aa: CSALDYTEAFF; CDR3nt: TGCAGTGCTTTGGACTACACTGAAGCTTTCTTT
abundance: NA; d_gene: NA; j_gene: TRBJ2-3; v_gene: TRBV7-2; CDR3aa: CASSLPSSGWDTQYF; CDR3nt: TGTGCCAGCAGCTTACCCTCAAGCGGCTGGGATACGCAGTATTTT
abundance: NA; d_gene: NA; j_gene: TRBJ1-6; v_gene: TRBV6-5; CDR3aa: CASSYSRGSPLHF; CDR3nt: TGTGCCAGCAGTTACTCGAGGGGTTCACCCCTCCACTTT
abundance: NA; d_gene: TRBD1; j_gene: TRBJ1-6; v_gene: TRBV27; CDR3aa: CASKKGASPLHF; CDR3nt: TGTGCCAGCAAAAAGGGGGCCTCACCCCTCCACTTT
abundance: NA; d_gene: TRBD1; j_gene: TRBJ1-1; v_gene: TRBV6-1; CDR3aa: CASREDRDLSLRTFF; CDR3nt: TGTGCCAGCAGGGAAGACAGGGATTTGTCGCTTCGTACTTTCTTT
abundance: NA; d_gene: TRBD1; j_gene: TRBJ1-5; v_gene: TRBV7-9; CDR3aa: CASSADRGINQPQHF; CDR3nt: TGTGCCAGCAGCGCTGACAGGGGGATTAATCAGCCCCAGCATTTT
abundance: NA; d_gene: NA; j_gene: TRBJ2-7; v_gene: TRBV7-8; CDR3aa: CASRYRTSYEQYF; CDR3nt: TGTGCCAGCAGGTACCGCACCTCCTACGAGCAGTACTTC
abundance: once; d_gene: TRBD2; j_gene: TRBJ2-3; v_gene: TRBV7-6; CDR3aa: CASSLESRGLAGAPSTDTQYF; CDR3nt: TGTGCCAGCAGCTTAGAGTCTCGGGGTCTAGCGGGAGCCCCAAGCACAGATACGCAGTATTTT
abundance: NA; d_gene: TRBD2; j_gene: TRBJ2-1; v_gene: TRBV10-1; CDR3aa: CASSELSGRAHEQFF; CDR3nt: TGCGCCAGCAGTGAGCTTAGCGGGAGGGCGCATGAGCAGTTCTTC
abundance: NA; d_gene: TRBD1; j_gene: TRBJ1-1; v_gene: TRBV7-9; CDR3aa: CASSRDRGGPEAFF; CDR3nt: TGTGCCAGCAGCCGGGACAGGGGAGGCCCTGAAGCTTTCTTT
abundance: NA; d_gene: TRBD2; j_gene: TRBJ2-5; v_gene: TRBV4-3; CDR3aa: CASSQDPSGGGGETQYF; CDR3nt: TGCGCCAGCAGCCAAGACCCTAGCGGGGGAGGGGGAGAGACCCAGTACTTC
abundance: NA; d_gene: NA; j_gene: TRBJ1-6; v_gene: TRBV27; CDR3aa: CASSLFAGSNSPLHF; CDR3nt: TGTGCCAGCAGTTTATTCGCGGGAAGTAATTCACCCCTCCACTTT